Presented here are 21 T cell receptor beta chains from one specimen sequenced in a study of blood T cells in healthy people across ages. Combining a sample-barcoded 5' primer with a J-beta primer mix, a second PCR ran for roughly 7 to 11 cycles. MiXCR was run by TCRdb on the 5' RACE reads, yielding one entry per CDR3 protein. The sample records 1.5 million to 2 million distinct CDR3 sequences, roughly 27% being singletons. Sequenced: blood. These receptors all stem from a woman in her thirties in good health.

The V gene is TRBV5-1, the J gene TRBJ2-7; 10 positions agree with TRBD1. Trimming took 4 bases from V and 5 from J; bases not matched to a gene: 9. This CDR3 has 15 amino acids. From germline, CDR1 is SGHRS and CDR2 YFSETQ. CDR3 in amino acids: CASSVTGTGAHEQYF. Here the CDR3 DNA reads TGCGCCAGCAGCGTTACCGGGACAGGGGCCCACGAGCAGTACTTC.

This clonotype came up many times. Here the CDR3 reads CASSQAGSYTDTQYF. CDR3 DNA: TGCGCCAGCAGCCAAGCAGGATCTTACACAGATACGCAGTATTTT. This chain links TRBV4-1 with TRBJ2-3; D not certain. From germline, CDR1 is MGHRA and CDR2 YSYEKL. Trimming shortened V by 1 base and J by 2 bases, and 10 bases separated the two germline ends. The CDR3 contains 15 residues.

This clonotype was counted at least ten times. The V and J genes are TRBV6-1 and TRBJ2-7; D gene unclear. V was trimmed by 0 bases and J by 0 bases, leaving 6 bases between them. The CDR3 spans 14 residues. The germline V gene encodes CDR1 MNHNS and CDR2 SASEGT. DNA of the CDR3: TGTGCCAGCAGTGAAGCGGGAAGCTCCTACGAGCAGTACTTC. Translated: CASSEAGSSYEQYF.

This chain connects TRBV7-2 to TRBJ2-3, with D hard to call. In germline, CDR1 is SGHTA, CDR2 FQGNSA. The CDR3 is 12 amino acids. The ends were cut back, 2 bases at V and 6 bases at J, with 6 bases in the middle. The chain's CDR3 is CASSLTIDTQYF. The CDR3 DNA sequence: TGTGCCAGCAGCTTAACTATCGATACGCAGTATTTT.

V gene TRBV2 combines with J gene TRBJ2-3; TRBD2 matches 11 bases. With V trimmed by 6 bases and J by 4 bases, 3 bases remained unmatched. The CDR3 runs 14 residues. Germline V CDR1 and CDR2: SNHLY, FYNNEI. CDR3 sequence (DNA): TGTGCCAGCAGACTAGCGGGAGAAGCAGATACGCAGTATTTT. Its translation: CASRLAGEADTQYF.

This clonotype was seen repeatedly, ten times or more. The rearrangement uses TRBV20-1 and TRBJ1-6; D uncertain. The length of the CDR3 is 14 residues. Germline values: CDR1 DFQATT, CDR2 SNEGSKA (reference sequence). V gave up 3 bases and J gave up 7 bases, with 13 bases separating them. The CDR3 protein is CSASPGKENSPLHF. The DNA of the CDR3 is TGCAGTGCTAGTCCAGGAAAGGAAAATTCACCCCTCCACTTT.

This rearrangement joins TRBV28 to TRBJ2-5; D remains ambiguous. The tail of the sequence fits TRBJ2-7 better, so the J call may be wrong. The CDR3 extends over 13 amino acids. Germline loops: CDR1 MDHEN, CDR2 SYDVKM. The CDR3: CASRRTITYEQYF. CDR3 DNA: TGTGCCAGCAGGCGAACTATTACCTACGAGCAGTACTTC.

The chain recombines TRBV12-3 or TRBV12-4 with TRBJ2-7, with TRBD2 as a possible D gene (6 bases). The J call could be wrong; TRBJ2-5 is a better fit for the DNA end. There are 16 residues in the CDR3. The CDR3 DNA sequence: TGTGCCAGCAGTTTCTTCCAGGCTGCGGGAAGAGAGACCCAGTACTTC. Its translation: CASSFFQAAGRETQYF.

The table lists this clonotype with a few counts. J is TRBJ2-7 and V is TRBV19, with 7 nucleotides matching TRBD1. The CDR3 covers 13 residues. V dropped 10 bases and J dropped 6; count of bases not matched to a gene: 12. Germline assignment: CDR1 LNHDA and CDR2 SQIVND (reference sequence). CDR3 region: CATAQSTGAEQYF. The DNA for the CDR3 is TGTGCCACCGCTCAATCCACAGGGGCCGAGCAGTACTTC.

The rearrangement uses TRBV4-3 and TRBJ1-1, with a possible D match to TRBD1 (5 bases). Deletions cut 1 base from V and 1 base from J, with 10 bases between. CDR3 size: 15 residues. CDR1 LGHNA and CDR2 YSLEER come from the germline V gene. The CDR3 nucleotides are TGCGCCAGCAGCCAAGGCCCCGGGACGAACACTGAAGCTTTCTTT. This codes for CASSQGPGTNTEAFF.

The gene calls are TRBV20-1 and TRBJ2-1; 12 bases are shared with TRBD2. The CDR3 length is 17 residues. The J segment lost 6 bases and the V segment lost 1 base, leaving 10 bases of the junction unmatched. The germline V gene has CDR1 DFQATT and CDR2 SNEGSKA (reference sequence). CDR3 nucleotides: TGCAGTGCTAGAGGTGATCCTAGCGGGGGGGCCACCAATGAGCAGTTCTTC. Translated, it gives CSARGDPSGGATNEQFF.

V is TRBV7-2 and J is TRBJ2-5, with 10 bases fitting TRBD2. The V segment lost 0 bases and the J segment 11 bases; nucleotides outside the gene matches: 12. The CDR3 totals 16 residues. The germline gives CDR1 SGHTA, CDR2 FQGNSA. DNA for the CDR3: TGTGCCAGCAGCTTAGCGAGGACTAGCGGAATGCATGAGCAGTACTTC. Protein sequence: CASSLARTSGMHEQYF.

This rearrangement joins TRBV20-1 to TRBJ2-1; 7 positions agree with TRBD2. Germline CDR1 is DFQATT and CDR2 is SNEGSKA (reference sequence). The CDR3 contains 13 residues. V trimming: 3 bases; J trimming: 7 bases; junction bases outside the gene matches: 6. CDR3 loop: CSARREIVNEQFF. In nucleotides, the CDR3 is TGCAGTGCTAGGCGGGAGATCGTAAATGAGCAGTTCTTC.

The table lists this clonotype with many counts. The chain combines TRBV9 with TRBJ2-7; D call uncertain. This CDR3 contains 13 residues. V was pared by 4 bases and J by 6 bases, with 14 bases between. Germline V lookup: CDR1 SGDLS, CDR2 YYNGEE. CDR3 in amino acids: CASSSGPDTEQYF. Here the CDR3 DNA reads TGTGCCAGCAGCTCCGGGCCAGACACCGAGCAGTACTTC.

This clonotype came up a few times. The chain recombines TRBV24-1 with TRBJ2-5; 14 positions match TRBD2. CDR3 size: 16 residues. Per germline, CDR1 KGHDR and CDR2 SFDVKD. V shed 3 bases, J shed 5 bases, and the junction held 4 bases outside the gene matches. The DNA for the CDR3 is TGTGCCACCAGTGATACCGGGACTAGCGGGAGCGAGACCCAGTACTTC. Translation: CATSDTGTSGSETQYF.

Only a few counts were recorded for this clonotype. This chain uses TRBV9 with TRBJ2-7; perhaps TRBD2 as D (5 bases). This CDR3 is built from 15 residues. CDR1 SGDLS and CDR2 YYNGEE come from the germline V gene. The V gene lost 2 bases and the J gene lost 5 bases, with 17 bases spanning the gap. CDR3 sequence reads: CASSVREGVRDEQYF. The DNA of the CDR3 is TGTGCCAGCAGCGTCAGAGAGGGCGTCCGGGACGAGCAGTACTTC.

This clonotype was detected a few times. The chain uses TRBV7-6 and TRBJ1-2; no definite D call. Trimming cost V 1 base and J 13 bases, with 16 bases left between them. Looked up from germline, CDR1 is SGHVS and CDR2 is FNYEAQ. There are 13 residues in the CDR3. Here the CDR3 DNA reads TGTGCCAGCAGCTTAGACGGAGGCATCTACTTCACCTTC. Protein product: CASSLDGGIYFTF.

On this clonotype: Given a much more abundant clone one base away, this may be a read error. The chain links TRBV7-2 to TRBJ2-1, with D maybe TRBD2 (5 bases). Germline V lookup: CDR1 SGHTA, CDR2 FQGNSA. V shed 5 bases and J shed 2 bases, with 10 bases lying between them. The CDR3 consists of 14 residues. The chain's CDR3 is CASSTSITYNEQFF. In DNA, the CDR3 is TGTGCCAGCAGCACTAGTATCACCTACAATGAGCAGTTCTTC.

This clonotype was seen once. The J gene is TRBJ2-7, the V gene TRBV5-1; TRBD2 agrees at 10 bases. The DNA end is a closer match to TRBJ2-5, so the J assignment may be wrong. Germline CDR1 SGHRS, CDR2 YFSETQ. This CDR3 has 14 residues. The DNA for the CDR3 is TGCGCCAGCAGCGAGGCTAGCGGGAGAGAGACCCAGTACTTC. Its protein is CASSEASGRETQYF.

In its sample, this clonotype was seen a few times. A read error is possible here, since a much larger clone lies one base away. The J gene is TRBJ2-6, the V gene TRBV7-6, with a weak D call TRBD1 (5 bases). The CDR3 contains 15 residues. The germline gives CDR1 SGHVS, CDR2 FNYEAQ. CDR3 sequence (DNA): TGTGCCAGCAGCGGCTATGTCTCTGGGGCCAACGTCCGGACTTTC. Translation: CASSGYVSGANVRTF.

This clonotype was seen a few times. The V call is TRBV7-3, the J call TRBJ2-1; D not resolved. The germline gives CDR1 SGHTA, CDR2 FQGTGA. The CDR3 loop spans 13 amino acids. The V end was cut by 6 bases, the J end by 6 bases, with 12 bases between. The CDR3 coding sequence is TGTGCCAGCAGTCTCAACGTAGGCAATGAGCAGTTCTTC. It encodes CASSLNVGNEQFF.